One T cell receptor (beta chain) is described in this entry. The antigen is undetermined. V was clipped by 5 bases and J by 2 bases, with 14 bases between them. This CDR3 contains 15 residues. Germline values: CDR1 SEHNR, CDR2 FQNEAQ (reference sequence). These data are taken from a study of memory CD4+ T cells and cytomegalovirus serostatus. Findings of the study overall: 67 of 164 known CMV-associated TCRbeta sequences appeared in CD4+ memory.

Clones were read by immunoSEQ multiplex PCR, and TCRdb kept only the in-frame ones, dropping some. Among tens of thousands of clones listed, roughly 83% were seen once. The sort gate was single viable CD3+CD4+CD8-CD45RO+ cells for memory CD4+ T cells. The origin of this receptor is an adult in good health and CMV-seronegative. Sequences were obtained from memory CD4+ T cells from blood. The rearrangement links TRBV7-9 to TRBJ2-3; no reliable D call. The CDR3 here is CASSPLEGFTDTQYF. In nucleotides, the CDR3 is TGTGCCAGCAGCCCACTGGAAGGGTTCACAGATACGCAGTATTTT.